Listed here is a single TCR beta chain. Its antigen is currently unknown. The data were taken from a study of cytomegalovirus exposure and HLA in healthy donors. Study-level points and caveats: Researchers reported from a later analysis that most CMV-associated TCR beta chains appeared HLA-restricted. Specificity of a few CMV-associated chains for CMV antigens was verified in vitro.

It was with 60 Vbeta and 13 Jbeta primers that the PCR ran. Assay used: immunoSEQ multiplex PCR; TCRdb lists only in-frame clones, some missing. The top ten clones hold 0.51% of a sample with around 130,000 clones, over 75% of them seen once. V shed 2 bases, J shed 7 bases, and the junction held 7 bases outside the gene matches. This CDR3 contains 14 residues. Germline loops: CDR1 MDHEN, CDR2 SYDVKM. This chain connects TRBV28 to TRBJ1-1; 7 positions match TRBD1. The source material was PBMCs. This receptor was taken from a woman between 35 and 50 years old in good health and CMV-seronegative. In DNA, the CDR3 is TGTGCCAGCAGTTTAACAGGGGATAGGAATGAAGCTTTCTTT. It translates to CASSLTGDRNEAFF.